This T cell receptor (beta chain) was recovered during a study of T cells expressing NK-cell markers. Background on the study: Out of eight donors sequenced, seven tested HCMV-seropositive and the remaining one seronegative.

TCRdb re-called the 5' RACE reads and shows each CDR3 protein once, DNA omitted. The repertoire table contains some 500,000 distinct CDR3 sequences. CDR3 length: 15 amino acids. The chain joins TRBV12-3 or TRBV12-4 to TRBJ1-4; TCRdb names TRBD1, which stays unverified in the absence of DNA. Sequenced material: blood T cells: a sorted CD56 or NKG2C T cell subset, CD4+ or CD8+ T cells, or bulk PBMC T cells (not recorded which). The TCR comes from a woman in her 50s in good health. The CDR3 spells CASSLGGQGNEKLFF.